This passage covers 24 T cell receptor beta chains from one sample sequenced in a study of cytomegalovirus exposure and HLA in healthy donors. 13 Jbeta primers and 60 Vbeta primers were used for the PCR. The data were produced by immunoSEQ multiplex PCR, yet TCRdb's version contains in-frame clones alone and is incomplete. The sample holds about 190,000 clones, over 65% seen once. Sequencing used PBMCs. These receptor sequences come from a woman in her forties or fifties in good health and CMV-seropositive.

The table lists this clone with a count of one. The V gene is TRBV28, the J gene TRBJ2-2; 8 bases map to TRBD2. V shed 3 bases, J shed 7 bases, and the junction held 7 bases outside the gene matches. The CDR3 loop spans 15 amino acids. Germline V gene sequence: CDR1 MDHEN, CDR2 SYDVKM. This chain's CDR3 is CASSLAGGRGGELFF. The DNA for the CDR3 is TGTGCCAGCAGTTTGGCGGGGGGCCGGGGCGGGGAGCTGTTTTTT.

The chain has TRBV5-4 and TRBJ2-1; TRBD1 aligns across 7 bases. V dropped 3 bases and J dropped 7; count of bases not matched to a gene: 7. This CDR3 has 14 residues. Germline values: CDR1 SGHNT, CDR2 YYREEE (reference sequence). For the CDR3, the DNA is TGTGCCAGCAGCTCCAGGGGGAATAGAAATGAGCAGTTCTTC. This gives the protein CASSSRGNRNEQFF.

This chain uses TRBV10-1 with TRBJ2-1; tentative D call: TRBD2 (6 bases). The CDR3 sequence is 15 residues long. The germline V gene has CDR1 WNHNN and CDR2 SYGVQD (reference sequence). Trimming removed 4 bases at V and 2 bases at J, with 12 bases between. CDR3 region: CASSGDGGPYNEQFF. The CDR3 region has the DNA TGCGCCAGCAGTGGGGACGGGGGACCCTACAATGAGCAGTTCTTC.

The chain carries TRBV4-3 and TRBJ1-1; possibly TRBD1 for D (6 bases). Trimming cost V 5 bases and J 0 bases, with 13 bases left between them. CDR3 size: 15 residues. Looked up from germline, CDR1 is LGHNA and CDR2 is YSLEER. The CDR3 DNA reads TGCGCCAGCAGCGGACAGTTCCCCATGAACACTGAAGCTTTCTTT. Translation gives CASSGQFPMNTEAFF.

This clone was found once. The CDR3 DNA follows: TGCGCCAGCAGCCCGACCGGCACAGGGGGGCGCGTAGAGACCCAGTACTTC. Residues: CASSPTGTGGRVETQYF. This chain uses TRBV5-1 with TRBJ2-5; 8 nucleotides line up with TRBD1. In germline, CDR1 is SGHRS, CDR2 YFSETQ. V lost 4 bases, J lost 4 bases, and 15 bases stayed unmatched. The CDR3 has 17 residues.

This clone was found a few times. The V gene is TRBV5-1, the J gene TRBJ1-1; no clear D. V was shortened by 0 bases and J by 6 bases, with 12 bases between the two germline ends. Germline V gene data show CDR1 as SGHRS and CDR2 as YFSETQ. CDR3 length: 14 residues. The CDR3 loop reads CASSLDYSRPEAFF. Written as DNA, the CDR3 is TGCGCCAGCAGCTTGGATTACAGTCGACCTGAAGCTTTCTTT.

The gene calls are TRBV7-3 and TRBJ2-1, with a possible D match to TRBD2 (5 bases). Trimming cost V 4 bases and J 1 base, with 11 bases left between them. This CDR3 contains 15 residues. Germline V gives CDR1 SGHTA, CDR2 FQGTGA. The chain's CDR3 is CASSSSGPSYNEQFF. The CDR3 DNA sequence: TGTGCCAGCAGCTCAAGCGGTCCATCCTACAATGAGCAGTTCTTC.

DNA of the CDR3: TGTGCCAGCAGCGGGGACAGGGATTTTTATGGCTACACCTTC. Translating gives CASSGDRDFYGYTF. The V and J genes are TRBV5-4 and TRBJ1-2; 9 bases fit TRBD1. CDR1 and CDR2 (germline): SGHNT, YYREEE (reference sequence). The CDR3 runs to 14 residues. Losses at the gene ends were 4 bases for V and 5 bases for J; bases not matched to a gene: 6.

The chain has TRBV19 and TRBJ1-1, with D uncertain. The germline CDR1 and CDR2 sequences are LNHDA and SQIVND (reference sequence). The CDR3 runs 16 residues. V lost 5 bases to trimming and J lost 2 bases, with 18 bases between them. The DNA for the CDR3 is TGTGCCAGTAGTCCCCGGTTTTCTCTTTTAAACACTGAAGCTTTCTTT. It translates to CASSPRFSLLNTEAFF. Full variable domain (rest looked up from reference TRBV19 and TRBJ1-1): DGGITQSPKYLFRKEGQNVTLSCEQNLNHDAMYWYRQDPGQGLRLIYYSQIVNDFQKGDIAEGYSVSREKKESFPLTVTSAQKNPTAFYLCASSPRFSLLNTEAFFGQGTRLTVV.

The V call is TRBV15, the J call TRBJ2-1, with D possibly TRBD2 on 7 matching bases. Germline V gene sequence: CDR1 LNHNV, CDR2 YYDKDF (reference sequence). CDR3 length: 14 amino acids. Trimming shortened V by 6 bases and J by 5 bases, and 14 bases separated the two germline ends. CDR3 sequence: CATSIRGANNEQFF. CDR3 in DNA: TGTGCCACCAGTATACGGGGGGCTAACAATGAGCAGTTCTTC.

This chain joins TRBV27 and TRBJ2-7; D unresolved. The CDR3 loop spans 12 amino acids. Trimming shortened V by 4 bases and J by 1 base, and 5 bases separated the two germline ends. Germline loops: CDR1 MNHEY, CDR2 SMNVEV (reference sequence). The CDR3 sequence: CASSSPSYEQYF. CDR3 bases: TGTGCCAGCAGTTCCCCGTCCTACGAGCAGTACTTC.

The rearrangement joins TRBV11-3 to TRBJ2-1; D ambiguous. V dropped 3 bases and J dropped 4 bases, with 7 bases sitting between them. The CDR3 has 13 residues. Per germline, CDR1 SGHNT and CDR2 YENEEA. The CDR3 loop reads CASSLASYNEQFF. For the CDR3, the DNA is TGTGCCAGCAGCTTGGCCAGTTACAATGAGCAGTTCTTC.

This clone turned up a few times. V is TRBV7-3 and J is TRBJ1-1; D is unresolved. Germline V gene lookup returns CDR1 SGHTA and CDR2 FQGTGA. The V end lost 0 bases, the J end lost 1 base, and 9 bases lay between the germline ends. The CDR3 has 15 amino acids. In nucleotides, the CDR3 is TGTGCCAGCAGCTTAACGGGCGGGCCGAACACTGAAGCTTTCTTT. This encodes CASSLTGGPNTEAFF.

The gene calls are TRBV7-9 and TRBJ2-3; 16 bases are shared with TRBD2. The CDR3 runs 16 residues. Germline CDR1 and CDR2: SEHNR and FQNEAQ (reference sequence). The V segment lost 5 bases and the J segment 6 bases; nucleotides outside the gene matches: 5. The CDR3 reads CASSIGTSGGADTQYF. As DNA, the CDR3 is TGTGCCAGCAGCATCGGGACTAGCGGGGGGGCCGATACGCAGTATTTT.

The chain uses TRBV6-5 and TRBJ2-7; weak D call: TRBD2 (6 bases). With 7 bases removed from V and 2 bases from J, the gap between germline ends came to 15 bases. The CDR3 spans 14 residues. Looked up from germline, CDR1 is MNHEY and CDR2 is SVGAGI. The CDR3 coding sequence is TGTGCCAGCAATTCCGGGACTCCTCCCTACGAGCAGTACTTC. This translates into CASNSGTPPYEQYF.

The chain has TRBV30 and TRBJ2-2; D possibly corresponds to TRBD1 (6 bases). Between the trimmed V and J ends, which lost 2 bases and 4 bases, there was a span of 14 bases. The CDR3 has 15 amino acids. In germline, CDR1 is GTSNPN, CDR2 SVGIG (reference sequence). The DNA of the CDR3 is TGTGCCTGGAGTAGCGACAGGCCCAGCACCGGGGAGCTGTTTTTT. This encodes CAWSSDRPSTGELFF.

The gene calls are TRBV7-8 and TRBJ1-4; a weak D match, TRBD1 (5 bases). Looked up from germline, CDR1 is SGHVS and CDR2 is FQNEAQ. V lost 2 bases, J lost 0 bases, and 10 bases lay in between. The CDR3 covers 16 residues. The CDR3 bases are TGTGCCAGCAGCTTATTGGGGGGTCCAACTAATGAAAAACTGTTTTTT. It translates to CASSLLGGPTNEKLFF.

This clone was observed a single time. CDR3 region: CASSLRESSYNSPLHF. CDR3 bases: TGTGCCAGCAGCTTAAGGGAGAGCTCCTATAATTCACCCCTCCACTTT. The genes are TRBV7-6 and TRBJ1-6, with D hard to call. CDR1 SGHVS and CDR2 FNYEAQ come from the germline V gene. The V end was cut by 2 bases, the J end by 0 bases, with 8 bases between. The CDR3 extends over 16 amino acids.

The rearrangement joins TRBV5-1 to TRBJ2-7; tentatively, D is TRBD2 (7 bases). The CDR3 length is 15 residues. V lost 4 bases, J lost 5 bases, and 19 bases lay in between. CDR1 is SGHRS and CDR2 is YFSETQ in the germline V gene. The CDR3 nucleotides read TGCGCCAGCAGCATACAGGGAGGGGTGGGCGACGAGCAGTACTTC. Its translation: CASSIQGGVGDEQYF.

J is TRBJ1-2 and V is TRBV7-3; tentative D call: TRBD1 (5 bases). The CDR3 totals 13 residues. V was trimmed by 5 bases and J by 8 bases, leaving 15 bases between them. Germline V gene data show CDR1 as SGHTA and CDR2 as FQGTGA. The CDR3 DNA reads as TGTGCCAGCAGCCTAAACCAGGGATCGGGCTACACCTTC. This gives the protein CASSLNQGSGYTF.

The V and J genes are TRBV9 and TRBJ1-5; D uncertain. Germline V CDR1 and CDR2: SGDLS, YYNGEE. This CDR3 is 13 amino acids long. The V gene lost 3 bases and the J gene lost 4 bases, with 8 bases spanning the gap. The CDR3 nucleotides are TGTGCCAGCAGCGCCACAGTTAATCAGCCCCAGCATTTT. Amino acids: CASSATVNQPQHF.

The rearrangement uses TRBV19 and TRBJ1-2; D gene unclear. V dropped 5 bases and J dropped 2 bases, with 12 bases sitting between them. The CDR3 runs to 14 residues. Germline V gives CDR1 LNHDA, CDR2 SQIVND (reference sequence). CDR3 amino acids: CASSATVGNYGYTF. The CDR3 DNA reads TGTGCCAGTAGTGCCACGGTCGGGAACTATGGCTACACCTTC.

This chain joins TRBV2 and TRBJ2-1, with 8 positions matching TRBD2. The ends lost 6 bases at V and 4 bases at J; junction bases unmatched: 5. The CDR3 totals 14 residues. Germline assignment: CDR1 SNHLY and CDR2 FYNNEI. CDR3 amino acids: CASSPGGIYNEQFF. The CDR3 nucleotides are TGTGCCAGCAGCCCGGGGGGGATTTACAATGAGCAGTTCTTC.

The V call is TRBV12-5, the J call TRBJ1-2, with D perhaps TRBD1 (5 bases). Trimming left V 1 base short and J 8 bases short, with 8 bases between. The CDR3 sequence is 12 residues long. The germline CDR1 and CDR2 sequences are LGHNT and FRNRAP. This CDR3 reads CASGLAGRGYTF. The CDR3 DNA reads as TGTGCTAGTGGTTTGGCAGGGCGAGGCTACACCTTC.